This T cell receptor (beta chain) was obtained from a study of OX40 agonist ivuxolimab in advanced cancers. Background on the study: Each dose-escalation patient presented with hepatocellular carcinoma, melanoma, renal cell or head and neck cancer.

Comment on this clone: The target antigen is unknown.

Study outcomes and limitations: Clonal expansion by week 6 occurred in CD4+ and CD8+ blood T cells (at 0.1 to 3.0 mg/kg). Certain nonresponders likewise exhibited a low normalized T-cell clonal expansion.

The assay was immunoSEQ multiplex PCR, and TCRdb's table has in-frame clones only and misses some. This repertoire shows 100,000 or so clones, approximately 95% found once; its top ten account for 2% to 2.5%. The clonotype was recovered from an adult with an advanced solid tumor such as melanoma, head and neck, liver or kidney cancer. The sequencing used CD4+ or CD8+ T cells sorted from blood, collected in a trial of the OX40 agonist ivuxolimab.

CDR3: CASSIGGPRGSPLHF. The CDR3 DNA reads as TGTGCCAGTAGTATAGGGGGCCCACGAGGGTCACCCCTCCACTTT. The chain has TRBV19 and TRBJ1-6, with D perhaps matching TRBD1 (5 bases). Germline values: CDR1 LNHDA, CDR2 SQIVND (reference sequence). The CDR3 is 15 amino acids. Trimming stripped 1 base from V and 10 bases from J, with 14 bases between.